The entry that follows covers one T cell receptor beta chain sequence. Its antigen is as yet unknown. V lost 5 bases, J lost 5 bases, and 12 bases lay in between. CDR3 length equals 13 residues. CDR1 and CDR2 from the germline V gene are SGHAT and FQNNGV. This sample was taken from a study of OX40 agonist ivuxolimab in advanced cancers. Study summary: Hepatocellular carcinoma, melanoma, renal cell or head and neck cancer affected the dose-escalation patients.

Findings and limits, study-wide: Clonal expansion was among the lowest in partial responders at 0.1-3.0 mg/kg, especially CD8+. Compared with CD4+, CD8+ T cells on average had more expanded clones.

Assay used: immunoSEQ multiplex PCR; TCRdb lists only in-frame clones, some missing. The data contain about 71,000 clones, roughly 86% of them singletons. The rearrangement uses TRBV11-2 and TRBJ1-2; tentatively, D is TRBD1 (5 bases). This clonotype was obtained from an adult with an advanced solid tumor such as melanoma, head and neck, liver or kidney cancer. Sequenced here: CD4+ or CD8+ T cells sorted from blood, sampled in a trial of the OX40 agonist ivuxolimab. The CDR3 DNA follows: TGTGCCAGCAGCCCCGCGGGGGAGTATGGCTACACCTTC. Translated: CASSPAGEYGYTF.